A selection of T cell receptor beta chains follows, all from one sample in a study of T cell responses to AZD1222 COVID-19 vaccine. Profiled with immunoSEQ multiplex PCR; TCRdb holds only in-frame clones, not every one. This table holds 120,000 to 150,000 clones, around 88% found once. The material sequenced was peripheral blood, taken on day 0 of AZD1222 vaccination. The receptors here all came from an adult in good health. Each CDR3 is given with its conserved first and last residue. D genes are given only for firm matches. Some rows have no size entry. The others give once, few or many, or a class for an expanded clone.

TGTGCCAGCAGCCTAATTAGGGGAGGTGAGCAGTACTTC	CASSLIRGGEQYF	TRBJ2-7	TRBV7-2	NA	13	NA
TGTGCCAGCAGTTTATGGGGGAAGTACGAGCAGTACTTC	CASSLWGKYEQYF	TRBJ2-7	TRBV27	NA	13	once
TGTGCCTGGAGTACAGGTGATAATTCACCCCTCCACTTT	CAWSTGDNSPLHF	TRBJ1-6	TRBV30	NA	13	once
TGTGCCAGCTCACGTGGGAGTGGCGAAAAACTGTTTTTT	CASSRGSGEKLFF	TRBJ1-4	TRBV18	NA	13	NA
TGTGCCAGCAAGAGGGACCCTTACTACGAGCAGTACTTC	CASKRDPYYEQYF	TRBJ2-7	TRBV7-9	NA	13	NA
TGTGCCAGCAGCTTAGAGGGGGGCGTCGGACTAGCGGCTTACAATGAGCAGTTCTTC	CASSLEGGVGLAAYNEQFF	TRBJ2-1	TRBV7-2	TRBD2	19	NA
TGTGCCAGCAGCAAGACAGGCAATGAGCAGTTCTTC	CASSKTGNEQFF	TRBJ2-1	TRBV6-2/TRBV6-3	NA	12	NA
TGTGCCAGCACCCGGGCCACGGAGCAGTTCTTC	CASTRATEQFF	TRBJ2-1	TRBV6-5	NA	11	NA
TGTGCCAGCACCTCCCCAGCGGGCACCTACAATGAGCAGTTCTTC	CASTSPAGTYNEQFF	TRBJ2-1	TRBV6-5	NA	15	many
TGTGCCAGTAGCCCCTTGATGAGACAGGGCGCGAACACTGAAGCTTTCTTT	CASSPLMRQGANTEAFF	TRBJ1-1	TRBV19	TRBD1	17	once
TGTGCCAGCAGTACAGGGGCGACCTATGGCTACACCTTC	CASSTGATYGYTF	TRBJ1-2	TRBV12-3/TRBV12-4	TRBD1	13	NA
TGTGCCAGTAGTATAGCCCTGATCCCGAACAATGAGCAGTTCTTC	CASSIALIPNNEQFF	TRBJ2-1	TRBV19	NA	15	NA
TGTGCCAGTCTAGGGGTTTTGGACTATGCTGGCTACACCTTC	CASLGVLDYAGYTF	TRBJ1-2	TRBV19	NA	14	NA
TGTGCCAGCAGTGAAAACGGCCTAGCGGGGCTGACTTCGAACACCGGGGAGCTGTTTTTT	CASSENGLAGLTSNTGELFF	TRBJ2-2	TRBV6-1	TRBD2	20	NA
TGTGCCAGCAGCCAACAGACAGGGGTATTTTCTGAAGCTTTCTTT	CASSQQTGVFSEAFF	TRBJ1-1	TRBV14	TRBD1	15	NA
TGTGCCAGAAGCGTACCCTCCCCGAGCACTGAAGCTTTCTTT	CARSVPSPSTEAFF	TRBJ1-1	TRBV5-3	NA	14	NA
TGTGCCAGCAGCAGCCCAGGGGCCGGGGCCAACGTCCTGACTTTC	CASSSPGAGANVLTF	TRBJ2-6	TRBV25-1	NA	15	NA
TGTGCCAGTGATACCCAGGAACCGATGAACACTGAAGCTTTCTTT	CASDTQEPMNTEAFF	TRBJ1-1	TRBV2	NA	15	NA
TGTGCCAGCAGCCCAGACTCGAATACGCAGTATTTT	CASSPDSNTQYF	TRBJ2-3	TRBV9	NA	12	NA
TGCAGCGTTTGGCAGCGACAAGAGACCCAGTACTTC	CSVWQRQETQYF	TRBJ2-5	TRBV29-1	NA	12	NA
TGTGCCAGCAGCTTGTGGCAGAATTCACCCCTCCACTTT	CASSLWQNSPLHF	TRBJ1-6	TRBV5-4	NA	13	NA
TGTGCCACCAGTGAAACCCCCAAAGAGACCCAGTACTTC	CATSETPKETQYF	TRBJ2-5	TRBV24-1	NA	13	NA
TGTGCCAGCAGCTTAGAGATCGGATCTGCAACTAATGAAAAACTGTTTTTT	CASSLEIGSATNEKLFF	TRBJ1-4	TRBV11-3	NA	17	NA
TGTGCCTGGAATAAGCTCAACTATGGCTACACCTTC	CAWNKLNYGYTF	TRBJ1-2	TRBV30	NA	12	NA
TGTGCCACCAGTGAGACAGGGCGTCAGCCCCAGCATTTT	CATSETGRQPQHF	TRBJ1-5	TRBV15	TRBD1	13	NA
TGCGCCAGCAGACTGACTCGGGGGGGCTACGAGCAGTACTTC	CASRLTRGGYEQYF	TRBJ2-7	TRBV5-1	TRBD2	14	NA
TGTGCCACCAGTGACCAACAGGTTCCCTATGGCTACACCTTC	CATSDQQVPYGYTF	TRBJ1-2	TRBV24-1	NA	14	NA
TGTGCCAGTTCCGGACAGAGGAACACTGAAGCTTTCTTT	CASSGQRNTEAFF	TRBJ1-1	TRBV19	NA	13	few
TGTGCCAGCAGCGTAGTGGGCTGGGGGGACACAGATACGCAGTATTTT	CASSVVGWGDTDTQYF	TRBJ2-3	TRBV9	NA	16	NA
TGTGCCAGCAGCCCGACGCGGGGGCTGGTTGAAAAACTGTTTTTT	CASSPTRGLVEKLFF	TRBJ1-4	TRBV13	NA	15	NA
TGTGCCAGCAGTTACTGGGCAGGCAACACTGAAGCTTTCTTT	CASSYWAGNTEAFF	TRBJ1-1	TRBV6-9	NA	14	NA
TGTGCCAGCAGTGAACCCTTGGGCCTCATGAACACTGAAGCTTTCTTT	CASSEPLGLMNTEAFF	TRBJ1-1	TRBV6-1	NA	16	NA
TGTGCCAGCAGCGCCGGGACCTACAATGAGCAGTTCTTC	CASSAGTYNEQFF	TRBJ2-1	TRBV9	NA	13	once
TGTGCCAGCAGCCCGCCGGGACTGCCGGTGTATGAGCAGTTCTTC	CASSPPGLPVYEQFF	TRBJ2-1	TRBV11-1	NA	15	NA
TGTGCCAGCAGCCAGGGTAGGGGCCAGCCCCAGCATTTT	CASSQGRGQPQHF	TRBJ1-5	TRBV4-2	NA	13	once
TGTGCCAGCAGCTGGACACAGGGCTCGTTCTTC	CASSWTQGSFF	TRBJ2-1	TRBV5-5	NA	11	NA
TGTGCCAGCAGGCGGACTAGCGGGAGGCATTACAATGAGCAGTTCTTC	CASRRTSGRHYNEQFF	TRBJ2-1	TRBV27	TRBD2	16	NA
TGCAGCGTCCTACAGGGTTTTGAGGGTGAAGCTTTCTTT	CSVLQGFEGEAFF	TRBJ1-1	TRBV29-1	NA	13	NA
TGTGCCAGCAGCCAAGAAGGGGGTTTGACAGCTAACTATGGCTACACCTTC	CASSQEGGLTANYGYTF	TRBJ1-2	TRBV4-2	NA	17	once
TGTGCCAGCAGTTTGCCGGGACAGGGGTCCCCGGCGGCTTTCTTT	CASSLPGQGSPAAFF	TRBJ1-1	TRBV6-5	TRBD1	15	NA
TGTGCCAGCAGTGAAGCCCGCGCTTTGGGACAGGGGGGCCTCGAGCAGTACTTC	CASSEARALGQGGLEQYF	TRBJ2-7	TRBV6-1	TRBD1	18	once
TGTGCCAGCAGTTCGGGACGGATTGGTGGCTACACCTTC	CASSSGRIGGYTF	TRBJ1-2	TRBV6-5	NA	13	NA